A single sample is the source of the 30 T cell receptor beta chains below, sequenced in a study of cytomegalovirus exposure and HLA in healthy donors. The study ran its PCR with 60 Vbeta and 13 Jbeta primers. Using immunoSEQ multiplex PCR, the repertoire was profiled, and TCRdb retains in-frame clones only, with some absent. The sample contains about 160,000 clones, more than 75% of which appear only once. The sequenced sample was PBMCs. These receptors were obtained from a girl aged 2 to 10 in good health and CMV-seropositive.

V gene TRBV4-1 combines with J gene TRBJ2-2; weak D call: TRBD2 (6 bases). Trimming stripped 3 bases from V and 2 bases from J, with 13 bases between. CDR1 is MGHRA and CDR2 is YSYEKL in the germline V gene. CDR3 size: 16 residues. In nucleotides, the CDR3 is TGCGCCAGCAGCCATCAGGTGGGGGGAAACACCGGGGAGCTGTTTTTT. It translates to CASSHQVGGNTGELFF.

The V gene is TRBV4-1, the J gene TRBJ2-7; TRBD2 matches 8 bases. This CDR3 comprises 17 residues. Trimming took 6 bases from V and 1 from J; bases not matched to a gene: 14. CDR1 and CDR2 (germline): MGHRA, YSYEKL. The CDR3 DNA is TGCGCCAGCAGTCGTAGTTTGCTGGCGGGAGGTTCCTACGAGCAGTACTTC. Its protein product is CASSRSLLAGGSYEQYF.

The chain joins TRBV4-1 to TRBJ2-7; the match to TRBD1 covers 7 bases. Germline values: CDR1 MGHRA, CDR2 YSYEKL. The CDR3 has 14 residues. V trimming: 1 base; J trimming: 6 bases; junction bases outside the gene matches: 6. This CDR3 reads CASSQAGGRLEQYF. The CDR3 DNA reads TGCGCCAGCAGCCAAGCAGGGGGACGTCTCGAGCAGTACTTC.

This chain joins TRBV29-1 and TRBJ1-2; possibly TRBD1 for D (6 bases). This CDR3 spans 13 amino acids. With 7 bases removed from V and 4 bases from J, the gap between germline ends came to 16 bases. The V gene's germline CDR1 is SQVTM and CDR2 ANQGSEA. The DNA of the CDR3 is TGCAGCGCTTTTATAGGGGGAACCTATGGCTACACCTTC. Amino acid sequence: CSAFIGGTYGYTF.

This chain uses TRBV28 with TRBJ1-1; TRBD1 might be the D (5 bases). In germline, CDR1 is MDHEN, CDR2 SYDVKM. This CDR3 contains 13 residues. Trimming removed 2 bases at V and 13 bases at J, with 17 bases between. In DNA, the CDR3 is TGTGCCAGCAGTTTAATGAGCAGGGTTGAGCGTTTCTTT. Protein product: CASSLMSRVERFF. Together with reference TRBV28 and TRBJ1-1, the CDR3 gives the full variable domain: DVKVTQSSRYLVKRTGEKVFLECVQDMDHENMFWYRQDPGLGLRLIYFSYDVKMKEKGDIPEGYSVSREKKERFSLILESASTNQTSMYLCASSLMSRVERFFGQGTRLTVV.

The DNA of the CDR3 is TGTGCCAGCAGTTTAGGACTAGCGGAAATCCAAGAGACCCAGTACTTC. Translation gives CASSLGLAEIQETQYF. V is TRBV28 and J is TRBJ2-5, with 10 positions matching TRBD2. The V segment lost 2 bases and the J segment 1 base; nucleotides outside the gene matches: 4. This CDR3 region has 16 residues. Germline CDR1 is MDHEN and CDR2 is SYDVKM.

This chain uses TRBV5-8 with TRBJ2-6; 10 bases fit TRBD2. V lost 1 base, J lost 2 bases, and 0 bases stayed unmatched. The CDR3 is 16 residues long. Germline lookup yields CDR1 SGHTS and CDR2 YDEGEE. In DNA form, the CDR3 reads TGTGCCAGCAGCTTGCTAGCGGGAGCTGGGGCCAACGTCCTGACTTTC. This encodes CASSLLAGAGANVLTF.

In regard to this clone: The identical CDR3 is also encoded by other nucleotide sequences in the sample. The chain has TRBV5-1 and TRBJ2-1, with 7 bases lining up with TRBD2. Germline V lookup: CDR1 SGHRS, CDR2 YFSETQ. The CDR3 covers 15 residues. With V trimmed by 0 bases and J by 0 bases, 0 bases remained unmatched. The CDR3, as DNA: TGCGCCAGCAGCTTGGGCGGGAGCTCCTACAATGAGCAGTTCTTC. Translating it yields CASSLGGSSYNEQFF.

The V and J genes are TRBV28 and TRBJ1-5; no firm D call. Germline-derived CDR1 and CDR2 are MDHEN and SYDVKM. This CDR3 is 16 amino acids long. Trimming shortened V by 6 bases and J by 2 bases, and 17 bases separated the two germline ends. In nucleotides, the CDR3 is TGTGCCAGCAGGGCGACCCAAGAACGGGGCAATCAGCCCCAGCATTTT. As protein: CASRATQERGNQPQHF.

This clone was detected only once. V usage is TRBV27 and J usage is TRBJ2-7; TRBD2 matches 11 bases. The CDR3 spans 18 residues. V gave up 0 bases and J gave up 5 bases; unmatched junction bases: 12. Germline values: CDR1 MNHEY, CDR2 SMNVEV (reference sequence). DNA of the CDR3: TGTGCCAGCAGTTTATCGCCCCTCATGCTAGCGGGAGGCCACGAGCAGTACTTC. Translating it yields CASSLSPLMLAGGHEQYF.

The V call is TRBV6-1, the J call TRBJ1-5; unclear D gene. V lost 8 bases to trimming and J lost 0 bases, with 8 bases between them. The length of the CDR3 is 13 residues. The germline gives CDR1 MNHNS, CDR2 SASEGT. The CDR3 is CASRTSSNQPQHF. The CDR3, as DNA: TGTGCCAGCCGGACTTCTAGCAATCAGCCCCAGCATTTT.

The chain uses TRBV6-1 and TRBJ2-2; the match to TRBD2 covers 9 bases. CDR1 is MNHNS, CDR2 SASEGT, per germline. Trimming cost V 2 bases and J 6 bases; bases outside gene matches: 10. This CDR3 spans 17 amino acids. CDR3 DNA sequence: TGTGCCAGCAGTGAACGAGGCGGGAGGGCCTCCCCCGGGGAGCTGTTTTTT. Residues: CASSERGGRASPGELFF.

CDR3: CASSPPRGELFF. Written as DNA, the CDR3 is TGTGCCAGCTCACCACCGAGGGGGGAGCTGTTTTTT. The V and J genes are TRBV18 and TRBJ2-2; D uncertain. CDR3 length: 12 residues. Germline CDR1 and CDR2: KGHSH and LQKENI. V lost 0 bases and J 8 bases, leaving 4 bases between the germline ends.

The genes are TRBV29-1 and TRBJ2-5, with 14 bases aligning to TRBD2. This CDR3 comprises 13 residues. Germline CDR1 and CDR2: SQVTM and ANQGSEA. The ends lost 7 bases at V and 8 bases at J; junction bases unmatched: 6. DNA of the CDR3: TGCAGCGCCGGGACTAGCGGGAGAGGAACCCAGTACTTC. Its protein product is CSAGTSGRGTQYF.

This chain joins TRBV6-6 and TRBJ2-4; 7 nucleotides agree with TRBD2. The CDR3 sequence is 15 residues long. Per the germline V gene, CDR1 is MNHNY and CDR2 is SVGAGI (reference sequence). The V gene end was trimmed by 0 bases and the J gene end by 9 bases; junction bases not matched to a gene: 8. CDR3 DNA sequence: TGTGCCAGCAGTTACTCAGCTGGGCGGGAGACCATTCAGTACTTC. Residues: CASSYSAGRETIQYF.

The V gene is TRBV29-1, the J gene TRBJ2-1; TRBD2 agrees at 7 bases. Per the germline V gene, CDR1 is SQVTM and CDR2 is ANQGSEA. The CDR3 contains 14 residues. V lost 7 bases to trimming and J lost 6 bases; unmatched junction nucleotides: 12. This CDR3 reads CSGIIFAGANEQFF. The CDR3 region has the DNA TGCAGCGGGATCATTTTCGCGGGAGCCAATGAGCAGTTCTTC.

The sample holds one count of this clone. The V call is TRBV5-5, the J call TRBJ2-5, with D perhaps matching TRBD2 (6 bases). This CDR3 contains 14 residues. Germline CDR1 reads SGHKS; CDR2 reads YYEKEE (reference sequence). Trimming removed 6 bases from V and 5 bases from J, with 17 bases in between. The CDR3 DNA is TGTGCCAGCACCCCTTGGGGGAGGCTGGAGACCCAGTACTTC. Its protein product is CASTPWGRLETQYF.

V is TRBV19 and J is TRBJ1-1; TRBD1 matches at 7 bases. The junction had 14 bases not matched to a gene; V was cut back by 6 bases and J by 1 base. CDR1 and CDR2 (germline): LNHDA, SQIVND (reference sequence). The CDR3 contains 17 residues. The CDR3 reads CASSHNSRGLKNTEAFF. The CDR3 region has the DNA TGTGCCAGTAGCCACAACTCTAGGGGGCTTAAGAACACTGAAGCTTTCTTT.

This chain uses TRBV9 with TRBJ1-5; D is perhaps TRBD1 (5 bases). CDR3 length equals 14 residues. The germline V gene has CDR1 SGDLS and CDR2 YYNGEE. Deletions cut 0 bases from V and 7 bases from J, with 11 bases between. CDR3 sequence reads: CASSVEAGGQPQHF. The CDR3 coding sequence is TGTGCCAGCAGCGTAGAGGCGGGGGGACAGCCCCAGCATTTT.

The chain couples TRBV7-9 to TRBJ2-4; 7 bases map to TRBD1. Germline V lookup: CDR1 SEHNR, CDR2 FQNEAQ (reference sequence). J gave up 2 bases and V 4 bases, and 5 bases lay outside the gene matches. There are 15 residues in the CDR3. CDR3 region: CASSYDRETKNIQYF. CDR3 bases: TGTGCCAGCAGCTACGACAGGGAAACCAAAAACATTCAGTACTTC.

The chain employs TRBV30 and TRBJ2-1, with D maybe TRBD2 (7 bases). Germline V lookup: CDR1 GTSNPN, CDR2 SVGIG (reference sequence). This CDR3 region has 14 residues. V was pared by 4 bases and J by 9 bases, with 19 bases between. The CDR3 protein is CAWNLGGGTSEQFF. The DNA of the CDR3 is TGTGCCTGGAATCTAGGGGGGGGGACGAGTGAGCAGTTCTTC. The variable domain in full, with the rest retrieved from reference TRBV30 and TRBJ2-1, is SQTIHQWPATLVQPVGSPLSLECTVEGTSNPNLYWYRQAAGRGLQLLFYSVGIGQISSEVPQNLSASRPQDRQFILSSKKLLLSDSGFYLCAWNLGGGTSEQFFGPGTRLTVL.

This clone appeared once. The chain recombines TRBV14 with TRBJ1-4; 8 nucleotides match TRBD1. V trimming: 4 bases; J trimming: 5 bases; junction bases outside the gene matches: 6. This CDR3 has 15 residues. Germline V lookup: CDR1 SGHDN, CDR2 FVKESK. This CDR3 reads CASSPTGTGNEKLFF. As DNA, the CDR3 is TGTGCCAGCAGCCCGACCGGGACAGGCAATGAAAAACTGTTTTTT.

This chain uses TRBV7-9 with TRBJ1-5, with no clear D. Trimming removed 1 base from V and 10 bases from J, with 8 bases in between. This CDR3 is 12 amino acids long. Germline V gene sequence: CDR1 SEHNR, CDR2 FQNEAQ (reference sequence). Here the CDR3 DNA reads TGTGCCAGCAGCTTAGGGAGGAGCCCCCAGCATTTT. Residues: CASSLGRSPQHF. Full variable domain (missing parts from reference TRBV7-9 and TRBJ1-5): DTGVSQNPRHKITKRGQNVTFRCDPISEHNRLYWYRQTLGQGPEFLTYFQNEAQLEKSRLLSDRFSAERPKGSFSTLEIQRTEQGDSAMYLCASSLGRSPQHFGDGTRLSIL.

The rearrangement joins TRBV6-1 to TRBJ1-2; 7 bases match TRBD1. CDR1 and CDR2 from the germline V gene are MNHNS and SASEGT. V lost 6 bases, J lost 3 bases, and 7 bases stayed unmatched. CDR3 length: 14 amino acids. The CDR3 reads CASRSHDRDYGYTF. In DNA, the CDR3 is TGTGCCAGCAGGTCCCATGACAGGGACTATGGCTACACCTTC.

J is TRBJ1-1 and V is TRBV30, with TRBD1 matching 7 bases. The germline V gene encodes CDR1 GTSNPN and CDR2 SVGIG (reference sequence). The CDR3 totals 14 residues. V lost 3 bases to trimming and J lost 3 bases; unmatched junction nucleotides: 7. The CDR3 DNA sequence: TGTGCCTGGAGCGTCGGGACAGCTTACACTGAAGCTTTCTTT. It yields the protein CAWSVGTAYTEAFF.

A few counts support this clone. The CDR3 loop is CASSATSATYEQYF. Written as DNA, the CDR3 is TGTGCCAGCAGCGCTACTAGCGCTACCTACGAGCAGTACTTC. The chain combines TRBV9 with TRBJ2-7, with 7 bases aligning to TRBD2. V lost 3 bases to trimming and J lost 2 bases; unmatched junction nucleotides: 5. Germline values: CDR1 SGDLS, CDR2 YYNGEE. This CDR3 comprises 14 residues.

This chain connects TRBV30 to TRBJ1-4; D possibly corresponds to TRBD1 (6 bases). The CDR3 has 16 residues. Germline CDR1 is GTSNPN and CDR2 is SVGIG (reference sequence). Trimming cost V 2 bases and J 3 bases, with 16 bases left between them. The CDR3 DNA is TGTGCCTGGAGTCGGGCAGGGGCCTCTTCTAATGAAAAACTGTTTTTT. Its protein is CAWSRAGASSNEKLFF.

The gene calls are TRBV6-1 and TRBJ1-1; D call uncertain. CDR3 length: 15 amino acids. Germline V lookup: CDR1 MNHNS, CDR2 SASEGT. The V and J ends lost 0 bases and 3 bases respectively, with 11 bases between them. In DNA form, the CDR3 reads TGTGCCAGCAGTGAAGCAGGGAGGGCCGACACTGAAGCTTTCTTT. This encodes CASSEAGRADTEAFF.

This rearrangement joins TRBV5-1 to TRBJ2-1; D is possibly TRBD2 (6 bases). CDR1 and CDR2 from the germline V gene are SGHRS and YFSETQ. Trimming stripped 5 bases from V and 0 bases from J, with 18 bases between. This CDR3 comprises 17 residues. DNA for the CDR3: TGCGCCAGCAGTCGTCCGGGACTTTCCCGCTCCTACAATGAGCAGTTCTTC. This translates into CASSRPGLSRSYNEQFF.

V usage is TRBV14 and J usage is TRBJ2-5; TRBD2 aligns across 7 bases. The CDR3 spans 16 residues. Germline values: CDR1 SGHDN, CDR2 FVKESK. The V and J ends lost 0 bases and 4 bases, in that order; junction bases with no gene match: 8. CDR3 sequence: CASSQDPLAGVETQYF. The CDR3 DNA sequence: TGTGCCAGCAGCCAAGACCCCCTGGCGGGAGTAGAGACCCAGTACTTC.